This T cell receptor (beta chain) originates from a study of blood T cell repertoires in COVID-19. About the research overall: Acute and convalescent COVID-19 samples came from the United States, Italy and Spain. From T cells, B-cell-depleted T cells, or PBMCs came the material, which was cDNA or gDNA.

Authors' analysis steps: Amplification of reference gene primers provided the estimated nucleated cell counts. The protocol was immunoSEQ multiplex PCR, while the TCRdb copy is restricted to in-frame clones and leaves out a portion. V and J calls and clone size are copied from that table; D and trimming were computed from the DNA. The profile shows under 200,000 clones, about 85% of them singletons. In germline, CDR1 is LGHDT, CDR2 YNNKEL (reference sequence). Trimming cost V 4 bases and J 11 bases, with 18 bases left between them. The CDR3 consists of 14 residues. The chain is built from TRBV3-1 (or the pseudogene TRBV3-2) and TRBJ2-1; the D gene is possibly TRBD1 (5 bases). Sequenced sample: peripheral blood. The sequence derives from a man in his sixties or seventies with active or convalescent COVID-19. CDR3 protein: CASSRCRTTVKQFF. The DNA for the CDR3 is TGTGCCAGCAGCCGCTGTAGGACAACCGTAAAGCAGTTCTTC.